These 32 T cell receptor beta chains were all obtained from the same sample, sequenced in a study of T cells in Graves' hyperthyroidism and ophthalmopathy. Amplified TCR beta CDR3 regions came from RNA transcripts. The HTBI primer set drove a first-round RT-PCR of the TCR CDR3. Using its own MiXCR run on the multiplex PCR reads, TCRdb lists one record per CDR3 protein. The sample lists fewer than 650,000 distinct CDR3 sequences, 14% occurring once. Sequenced material: blood. Source of these receptors: a woman aged 18-30 years with Graves' ophthalmopathy.

This clonotype was seen at least ten times. The V call is TRBV12-3 or TRBV12-4, the J call TRBJ2-1; 13 bases line up with TRBD2. The V segment lost 5 bases and the J segment 3 bases; nucleotides outside the gene matches: 16. The CDR3 is 20 amino acids. CDR3 DNA sequence: TGTGCCAGCAGTACAACCGGGACTAGCGGGACCGGAGGCATCTACAATGAGCAGTTCTTC. Translation gives CASSTTGTSGTGGIYNEQFF.

V is TRBV3-1 and J is TRBJ1-2; TRBD1 is a possible D gene (6 bases). Germline CDR1 LGHDT, CDR2 YNNKEL (reference sequence). V was pared by 1 base and J by 1 base, with 13 bases between. The CDR3 runs to 16 residues. The CDR3 DNA reads as TGTGCCAGCAGCCAAGTTGGGGGCGCGTTTAACTATGGCTACACCTTC. Translation: CASSQVGGAFNYGYTF. The full variable domain, with the rest looked up from reference TRBV3-1 and TRBJ1-2, is DTAVSQTPKYLVTQMGNDKSIKCEQNLGHDTMYWYKQDSKKFLKIMFSYNNKELIINETVPNRFSPKSPDKAHLNLHINSLELGDSAVYFCASSQVGGAFNYGYTFGSGTRLTVV.

This clonotype has a count of ten or more. This chain uses TRBV29-1 with TRBJ2-5; D is undetermined. V lost 5 bases and J 1 base, leaving 2 bases between the germline ends. Germline V lookup: CDR1 SQVTM, CDR2 ANQGSEA. The CDR3 has 10 amino acids. CDR3 protein: CSVSQETQYF. CDR3 DNA sequence: TGCAGCGTTTCCCAAGAGACCCAGTACTTC.

The chain uses TRBV7-9 and TRBJ2-7; the D gene is possibly TRBD1 (6 bases). With 0 bases removed from V and 0 bases from J, the gap between germline ends came to 9 bases. This CDR3 comprises 15 residues. Germline V gives CDR1 SEHNR, CDR2 FQNEAQ (reference sequence). The CDR3 here is CASSLAGGVSYEQYF. In DNA, the CDR3 is TGTGCCAGCAGCTTAGCAGGGGGAGTCTCCTACGAGCAGTACTTC.

This clonotype was picked up many times. This chain joins TRBV11-3 and TRBJ2-3; D gene unclear. Per germline, CDR1 SGHNT and CDR2 YENEEA. V lost 0 bases to trimming and J lost 2 bases, with 6 bases between them. CDR3 size: 14 residues. CDR3 in DNA: TGTGCCAGCAGCTTAGATCAACTCACAGATACGCAGTATTTT. It encodes CASSLDQLTDTQYF. Using reference TRBV11-3 and TRBJ2-3 for the parts outside the CDR3, the full variable domain is EAGVVQSPRYKIIEKKQPVAFWCNPISGHNTLYWYLQNLGQGPELLIRYENEEAVDDSQLPKDRFSAERLKGVDSTLKIQPAELGDSAVYLCASSLDQLTDTQYFGPGTRLTVL.

This clonotype was detected many times. The chain carries TRBV28 and TRBJ2-5; 10 nucleotides match TRBD2. The germline gives CDR1 MDHEN, CDR2 SYDVKM. The CDR3 totals 12 residues. V dropped 8 bases and J dropped 5; count of bases not matched to a gene: 2. Here the CDR3 reads CASGLAEETQYF. CDR3 nucleotide sequence: TGTGCCAGCGGACTAGCGGAGGAGACCCAGTACTTC. Variable domain in full (rest from reference TRBV28 and TRBJ2-5): DVKVTQSSRYLVKRTGEKVFLECVQDMDHENMFWYRQDPGLGLRLIYFSYDVKMKEKGDIPEGYSVSREKKERFSLILESASTNQTSMYLCASGLAEETQYFGPGTRLLVL.

A few counts support this clonotype. Written as DNA, the CDR3 is TGTGCCAGCAGCCAAGAAGGACAGGGAAACACTGAAGCTTTCTTT. Translation gives CASSQEGQGNTEAFF. V is TRBV4-2 and J is TRBJ1-1, with 8 positions matching TRBD1. Trimming took 0 bases from V and 2 from J; bases not matched to a gene: 2. The germline V gene encodes CDR1 LGHNA and CDR2 YNFKEQ. The CDR3 length is 15 residues.

This clonotype was recorded many times. The rearrangement links TRBV27 to TRBJ1-2; no definite D call. CDR3 length: 13 amino acids. The germline gives CDR1 MNHEY, CDR2 SMNVEV (reference sequence). V lost 5 bases and J lost 8, with 15 bases in between. CDR3 protein: CASSQPSVGGYTF. The CDR3 DNA reads as TGTGCCAGCAGTCAACCGTCCGTGGGGGGCTACACCTTC.

This clonotype has a count of ten or more. The CDR3 DNA reads as TGCAGTGCTAGGGTCTACAGGGTGGGCTACGAGCAGTACTTC. Protein sequence: CSARVYRVGYEQYF. The rearrangement uses TRBV20-1 and TRBJ2-7; tentatively, D is TRBD1 (6 bases). Germline V gene data show CDR1 as DFQATT and CDR2 as SNEGSKA (reference sequence). V dropped 3 bases and J dropped 3 bases, with 15 bases sitting between them. CDR3 length: 14 amino acids.

This clonotype was seen at least ten times. V is TRBV6-1 and J is TRBJ1-3, with D uncertain. The CDR3 contains 16 residues. Trimming stripped 5 bases from V and 0 bases from J, with 14 bases between. Germline V CDR1 and CDR2: MNHNS, SASEGT. Written as DNA, the CDR3 is TGTGCCAGCAGTAACCGGGAGCCAAGCTCTGGAAACACCATATATTTT. This codes for CASSNREPSSGNTIYF.

With respect to this clonotype: A clone one base away is much larger, so this may be a read error. The chain is built from TRBV12-3 or TRBV12-4 and TRBJ2-6; tentatively, D is TRBD1 or TRBD2 (5 bases each). This CDR3 spans 14 amino acids. The DNA of the CDR3 is TGTGCCAGCAGCCAGACGGACGGGGCCGACGTCCTGACTTTC. Translating it yields CASSQTDGADVLTF.

The chain combines TRBV7-9 with TRBJ1-2; 8 bases are shared with TRBD1. The germline gives CDR1 SEHNR, CDR2 FQNEAQ (reference sequence). V was clipped by 4 bases and J by 8 bases; unmatched bases: 0. This CDR3 spans 11 amino acids. DNA of the CDR3: TGTGCCAGCAGCTACAGGGGGGGCTACACCTTC. This translates into CASSYRGGYTF.

This clonotype has more than one count but fewer than ten. The rearrangement joins TRBV3-1 to TRBJ1-2; no reliable D call. The CDR3 spans 14 residues. V was pared by 5 bases and J by 2 bases, with 12 bases between. Germline V gives CDR1 LGHDT, CDR2 YNNKEL (reference sequence). Here the CDR3 reads CASSAINGNYGYTF. Written as DNA, the CDR3 is TGTGCCAGCAGCGCCATTAACGGGAACTATGGCTACACCTTC. The entire variable domain, with the rest obtained from reference TRBV3-1 and TRBJ1-2, is as follows: DTAVSQTPKYLVTQMGNDKSIKCEQNLGHDTMYWYKQDSKKFLKIMFSYNNKELIINETVPNRFSPKSPDKAHLNLHINSLELGDSAVYFCASSAINGNYGYTFGSGTRLTVV.

This clonotype has a handful of counts. The V gene is TRBV5-1, the J gene TRBJ1-2; the D is unclear. The ends were cut back, 2 bases at V and 5 bases at J, with 7 bases in the middle. Per the germline V gene, CDR1 is SGHRS and CDR2 is YFSETQ. The CDR3 length is 12 residues. The CDR3 DNA is TGCGCCAGCAGCTTCGATCAGTATGGCTACACCTTC. This codes for CASSFDQYGYTF.

This clonotype showed up just a few times. The junction shows a germline mismatch at one end, possibly a read error. The genes are TRBV5-1 and TRBJ1-2; TRBD1 matches 11 bases. Germline CDR1 reads SGHRS; CDR2 reads YFSETQ. The CDR3 has 19 amino acids. The CDR3 bases are TGCGCCAGCAGCTTGGCCGGCGGGACAGGGGGGGGTTTTAACCATGGCTACACCTTC. It codes for CASSLAGGTGGGFNHGYTF.

The V call is TRBV15, the J call TRBJ1-3, with D tentatively TRBD1 (5 bases). The germline V and J ends were trimmed by 9 bases and 3 bases, with 15 bases remaining between them. The CDR3 consists of 14 residues. Germline CDR1 LNHNV, CDR2 YYDKDF (reference sequence). CDR3 sequence (DNA): TGTGCCACTAGTCCCAGGGCGGATGGAAACACCATATATTTT. Its translation is CATSPRADGNTIYF.

This clonotype was seen more than once but under ten times. This CDR3 is CASSSRLAGGPGTEQFF. The CDR3 DNA sequence: TGTGCCAGCAGCTCAAGACTAGCGGGAGGGCCGGGCACTGAGCAGTTCTTC. V gene TRBV7-9 combines with J gene TRBJ2-1, with 14 bases that match TRBD2. This CDR3 region has 17 residues. Germline loops: CDR1 SEHNR, CDR2 FQNEAQ (reference sequence). The trim removed 4 bases at V and 9 bases at J, leaving 11 bases unmatched.

This clonotype was seen at least ten times. The rearrangement joins TRBV19 to TRBJ1-1; D is perhaps TRBD1 (6 bases). V was clipped by 3 bases and J by 3 bases, with 11 bases between them. This CDR3 contains 14 residues. Germline V lookup: CDR1 LNHDA, CDR2 SQIVND (reference sequence). The CDR3 is CASSIGGKDTEAFF. CDR3 nucleotide sequence: TGTGCCAGTAGTATTGGGGGCAAGGACACTGAAGCTTTCTTT.

The chain has TRBV10-3 and TRBJ2-2, with D uncertain. The CDR3 loop spans 14 amino acids. V dropped 6 bases and J dropped 3 bases, with 11 bases sitting between them. Germline V gene data show CDR1 as ENHRY and CDR2 as SYGVKD. The CDR3 sequence is CAISTKRDTGELFF. The CDR3 bases are TGTGCCATCAGCACAAAACGGGACACCGGGGAGCTGTTTTTT.

This clonotype has just a few counts. The chain carries TRBV27 and TRBJ2-5; 9 bases align to TRBD1. CDR3 length equals 13 residues. The V gene end was trimmed by 5 bases and the J gene end by 14 bases; junction bases not matched to a gene: 12. Germline-derived CDR1 and CDR2 are MNHEY and SMNVEV (reference sequence). CDR3 DNA sequence: TGTGCCAGCAGTGGGGGACCGGGGACAGGGCGCTACTTC. Protein sequence: CASSGGPGTGRYF.

In its sample, this clonotype was seen many times. This chain links TRBV20-1 with TRBJ2-1; 14 bases map to TRBD2. CDR3 length: 17 residues. Unmatched junction bases numbered 9, after V lost 6 bases and J lost 2 bases. CDR1 DFQATT and CDR2 SNEGSKA come from the germline V gene (reference sequence). CDR3 region: CSAIGTSGRGTYNEQFF. DNA for the CDR3: TGCAGTGCAATTGGGACTAGCGGGAGAGGGACCTACAATGAGCAGTTCTTC.

This clonotype was seen at least ten times. The chain is built from TRBV2 and TRBJ2-1, with 8 bases fitting TRBD2. The germline CDR1 and CDR2 sequences are SNHLY and FYNNEI. After removal of 2 bases from V and 9 bases from J, the junction contained 6 bases not matched to a gene. The CDR3 covers 14 residues. CDR3 residues: CASSERREVAEQFF. CDR3 nucleotides: TGTGCCAGCAGTGAAAGGCGGGAGGTGGCTGAGCAGTTCTTC. The variable domain in full, with the rest retrieved from reference TRBV2 and TRBJ2-1, is EPEVTQTPSHQVTQMGQEVILRCVPISNHLYFYWYRQILGQKVEFLVSFYNNEISEKSEIFDDQFSVERPDGSNFTLKIRSTKLEDSAMYFCASSERREVAEQFFGPGTRLTVL.

CDR3: CASMGTSSRNEQFF. In nucleotides, the CDR3 is TGTGCCAGCATGGGGACTAGTAGTCGCAATGAGCAGTTCTTC. The V and J genes are TRBV7-6 and TRBJ2-1, with 8 nucleotides matching TRBD2. This CDR3 contains 14 residues. V was pared by 7 bases and J by 6 bases, with 8 bases of the junction left unmatched. The germline CDR1 and CDR2 sequences are SGHVS and FNYEAQ. Looking up the rest from reference TRBV7-6 and TRBJ2-1 gives the full variable domain: GAGVSQSPRYKVTKRGQDVALRCDPISGHVSLYWYRQALGQGPEFLTYFNYEAQQDKSGLPNDRFSAERPEGSISTLTIQRTEQRDSAMYRCASMGTSSRNEQFFGPGTRLTVL.

CDR3 coding DNA: TGTGCCAGCAGCTTGATAAAGATCAACACAGATACGCAGTATTTT. It codes for CASSLIKINTDTQYF. The V gene is TRBV5-7, the J gene TRBJ2-3; D uncertain. TRBV5-7 is assigned to the ORF class and has an uncertain function. This CDR3 has 15 residues. Trimming shortened V by 1 base and J by 2 bases, and 11 bases separated the two germline ends.

This sequence joins TRBV12-3 or TRBV12-4 and TRBJ1-5; D is unclear. Trimming removed 1 base at V and 7 bases at J, with 11 bases between. The CDR3 sequence is 14 residues long. The CDR3: CASSLDARRQPQHF. In DNA form, the CDR3 reads TGTGCCAGCAGTTTAGACGCCCGGCGGCAGCCCCAGCATTTT.

Remarks on this clonotype: This clone may be a read error of a much larger clone one base away. The chain joins TRBV12-5 to TRBJ2-1, with TRBD1 matching over 12 bases. V trimming: 6 bases; J trimming: 5 bases; junction bases outside the gene matches: 5. This CDR3 has 15 amino acids. Looked up from germline, CDR1 is LGHNT and CDR2 is FRNRAP. The CDR3 spells CASGYGTGGDNEQFF. CDR3 DNA sequence: TGTGCTAGTGGGTACGGGACAGGGGGCGACAATGAGCAGTTCTTC.

This clonotype has at least ten counts. The chain links TRBV6-5 to TRBJ2-7; a weak D match, TRBD2 (6 bases). V lost 2 bases and J lost 2, with 10 bases in between. This CDR3 region has 14 residues. Germline assignment: CDR1 MNHEY and CDR2 SVGAGI. In DNA form, the CDR3 reads TGTGCCAGCAGTTACAATGGGGGGACCTACGAGCAGTACTTC. Its translation is CASSYNGGTYEQYF.

This clonotype was recorded at least ten times. This chain links TRBV2 with TRBJ2-1, with 7 bases matching TRBD2. The trim removed 5 bases at V and 4 bases at J, leaving 5 bases unmatched. The germline CDR1 and CDR2 sequences are SNHLY and FYNNEI. This CDR3 spans 14 amino acids. The chain's CDR3 is CASSRSGDYNEQFF. The CDR3 DNA reads TGTGCCAGCAGTAGGAGCGGGGATTACAATGAGCAGTTCTTC.

This clonotype was seen more than once but under ten times. V and J are TRBV7-2 and TRBJ2-5, with TRBD1 matching 12 bases. Germline V gives CDR1 SGHTA, CDR2 FQGNSA. The CDR3 length is 16 residues. V lost 2 bases and J lost 1; bases outside the gene matches: 2. The CDR3 sequence is CASSLMGQGAQETQYF. The CDR3 nucleotides are TGTGCCAGCAGCTTAATGGGACAGGGGGCCCAAGAGACCCAGTACTTC.

This clonotype has a count of ten or more. The chain employs TRBV7-2 and TRBJ2-5; D might be TRBD1 or TRBD2, each matching 5 bases. The CDR3 is made up of 15 amino acids. CDR1 is SGHTA, CDR2 FQGNSA, per germline. V was pared by 2 bases and J by 5 bases, with 15 bases between. The CDR3 DNA sequence: TGTGCCAGCAGCTTATCCGCCCAGGGAGATGAGACCCAGTACTTC. It specifies CASSLSAQGDETQYF.

A word on this clonotype: This may come from a read error, since a much larger clone is one base off. The CDR3 coding sequence is TGTGCCAGCAGCTTGTACGGGGGGCTAACCTACGAGCAGTTCTTC. Its protein is CASSLYGGLTYEQFF. This rearrangement joins TRBV5-5 to TRBJ2-7, with D possibly matching TRBD2 (7 bases). The J call may be incorrect, as the DNA end agrees better with TRBJ2-1. Germline V CDR1 and CDR2: SGHKS, YYEKEE (reference sequence). This CDR3 comprises 15 residues.

This chain uses TRBV6-2 or TRBV6-3 with TRBJ2-3; TRBD1 matches at 9 bases. The CDR3 length is 16 residues. CDR1 is MNHEY, CDR2 SVGEGT, per germline. J gave up 3 bases and V 0 bases, and 4 bases lay outside the gene matches. The CDR3, as DNA: TGTGCCAGCAGTTACTCGGCACAGGGGGCGACAGATACGCAGTATTTT. Its translation is CASSYSAQGATDTQYF.